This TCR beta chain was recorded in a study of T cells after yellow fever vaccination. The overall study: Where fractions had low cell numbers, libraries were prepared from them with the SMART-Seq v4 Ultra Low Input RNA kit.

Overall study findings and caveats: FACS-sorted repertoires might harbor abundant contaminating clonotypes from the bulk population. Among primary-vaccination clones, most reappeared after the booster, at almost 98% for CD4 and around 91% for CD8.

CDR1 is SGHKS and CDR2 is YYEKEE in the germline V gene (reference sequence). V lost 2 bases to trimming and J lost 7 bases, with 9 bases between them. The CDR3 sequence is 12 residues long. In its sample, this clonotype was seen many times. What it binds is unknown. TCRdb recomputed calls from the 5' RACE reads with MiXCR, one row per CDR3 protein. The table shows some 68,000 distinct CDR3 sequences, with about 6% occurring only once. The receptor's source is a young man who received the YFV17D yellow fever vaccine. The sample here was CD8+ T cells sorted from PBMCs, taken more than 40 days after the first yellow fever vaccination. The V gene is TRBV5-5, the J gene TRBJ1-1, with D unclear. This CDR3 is CASSFTEYEAFF. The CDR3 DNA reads TGTGCCAGCAGCTTTACAGAGTATGAAGCTTTCTTT.